The following is a T cell receptor (beta chain) sequence with its context. Its antigen is not identified. The CDR3 runs 15 residues. Germline V gene data show CDR1 as MGHDK and CDR2 as SYGVNS. V lost 2 bases to trimming and J lost 5 bases, with 15 bases between them. 13 Jbeta primers and 60 Vbeta primers were used for the PCR. Produced via immunoSEQ multiplex PCR; TCRdb's table is partial and in-frame only. Of fewer than 250,000 clones detected, over 80% appear once; the ten largest clones hold roughly 0.71%. The entry originates in a study of cytomegalovirus exposure and HLA in healthy donors. General study findings and limits: In a later analysis, at a false discovery rate of 0.05, about 15,000 TCR beta sequences were associated with HLA alleles. Later on, analysis showed that most CMV-associated TCR beta chains appeared to be HLA-restricted. Upon later analysis, TCR association rates were observed to vary by HLA locus, being highest for DRB1 and lowest for HLA-C. The study recorded 150 to 200 TCR beta chains that were cytomegalovirus-associated.

The chain recombines TRBV25-1 with TRBJ1-1; TRBD1 might be the D (5 bases). The sample taken for sequencing was PBMCs. The clonotype originates from a boy under 10 years old in good health and CMV-seronegative. The CDR3 DNA is TGTGCCAGCAGTGAACAGGGCGGGGGGGAGACTGAAGCTTTCTTT. It is translated as CASSEQGGGETEAFF.